This T cell receptor (beta chain) comes out of a study of identical twins. Study observations and caveats: Partial confounding of zero-insertion analyses by invariant MAIT and iNKT cells was possible. Models predicted too little out-of-frame TCR alpha sharing in monozygotic twins.

This clonotype occurred many times. Antigen specificity is unknown. cDNA carried unique molecular identifiers, and a universal primer site was added by template switching. MiXCR was run by TCRdb on the 5' RACE reads, yielding one entry per CDR3 protein. The table includes fewer than 650,000 distinct CDR3 sequences, 9.6% detected once. These records were also assigned to another study, of yellow fever vaccine responses in identical twins.

This receptor was taken from a woman under 30 in good health. The sample comprised PBMCs.

DNA for the CDR3: TGTGCCAGCAGCCTGCTAGCGGGGGCAAACAATGAGCAGTTCTTC. Protein product: CASSLLAGANNEQFF. V is TRBV7-2 and J is TRBJ2-1; 10 nucleotides match TRBD2. The junction had 6 bases not matched to a gene; V was cut back by 5 bases and J by 5 bases. CDR3 size: 15 residues. Germline assignment: CDR1 SGHTA and CDR2 FQGNSA.